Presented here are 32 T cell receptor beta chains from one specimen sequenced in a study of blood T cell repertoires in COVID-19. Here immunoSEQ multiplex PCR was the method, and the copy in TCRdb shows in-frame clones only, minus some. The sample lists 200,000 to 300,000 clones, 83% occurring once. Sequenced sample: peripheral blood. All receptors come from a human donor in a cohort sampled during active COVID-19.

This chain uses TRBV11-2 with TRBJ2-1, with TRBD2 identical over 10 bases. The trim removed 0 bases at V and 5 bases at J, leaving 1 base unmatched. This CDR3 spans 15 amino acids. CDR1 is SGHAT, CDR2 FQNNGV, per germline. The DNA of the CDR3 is TGTGCCAGCAGCTTAGATGGGACTAGCGACAATGAGCAGTTCTTC. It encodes CASSLDGTSDNEQFF.

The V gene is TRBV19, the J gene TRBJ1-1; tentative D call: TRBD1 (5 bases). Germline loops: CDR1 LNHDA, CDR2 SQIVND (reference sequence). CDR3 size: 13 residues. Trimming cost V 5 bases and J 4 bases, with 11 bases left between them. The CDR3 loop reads CASSRQRLTEAFF. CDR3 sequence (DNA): TGTGCCAGTAGTCGACAGAGGCTCACTGAAGCTTTCTTT.

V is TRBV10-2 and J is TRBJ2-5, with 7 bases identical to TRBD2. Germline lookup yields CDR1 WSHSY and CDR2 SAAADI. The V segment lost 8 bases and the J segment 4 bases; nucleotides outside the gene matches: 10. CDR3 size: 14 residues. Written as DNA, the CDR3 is TGCGCCAGCTCGAGGGAACTAGCGTCAGAGACCCAGTACTTC. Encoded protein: CASSRELASETQYF.

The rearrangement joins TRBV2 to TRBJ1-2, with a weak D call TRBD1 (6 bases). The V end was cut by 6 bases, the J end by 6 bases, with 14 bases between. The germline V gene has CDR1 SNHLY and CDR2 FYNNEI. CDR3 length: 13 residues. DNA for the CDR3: TGTGCCAGCAGGGCTGGGAGGGGGGATGGCTACACCTTC. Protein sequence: CASRAGRGDGYTF.

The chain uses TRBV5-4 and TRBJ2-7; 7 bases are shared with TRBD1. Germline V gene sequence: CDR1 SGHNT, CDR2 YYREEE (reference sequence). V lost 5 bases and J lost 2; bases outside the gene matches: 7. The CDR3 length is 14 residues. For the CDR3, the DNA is TGTGCCAGCAGTTCACAGGGGCCACCCTACGAGCAGTACTTC. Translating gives CASSSQGPPYEQYF.

CDR3: CASSQDGSGANVLTF. The CDR3 nucleotides are TGTGCCAGCAGCCAAGACGGTTCTGGGGCCAACGTCCTGACTTTC. The rearrangement joins TRBV3-1 (or the pseudogene TRBV3-2) to TRBJ2-6, with D hard to call. V lost 0 bases and J lost 1, with 4 bases in between. In germline, CDR1 is LGHDT, CDR2 YNNKEL (reference sequence). CDR3 size: 15 residues.

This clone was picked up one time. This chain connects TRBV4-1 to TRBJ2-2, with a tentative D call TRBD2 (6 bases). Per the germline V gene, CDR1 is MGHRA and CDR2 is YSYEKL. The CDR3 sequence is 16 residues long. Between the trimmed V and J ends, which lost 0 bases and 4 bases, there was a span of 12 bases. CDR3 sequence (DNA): TGCGCCAGCAGCCAAGAGTCGCGGGGCATCACCGGGGAGCTGTTTTTT. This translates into CASSQESRGITGELFF.

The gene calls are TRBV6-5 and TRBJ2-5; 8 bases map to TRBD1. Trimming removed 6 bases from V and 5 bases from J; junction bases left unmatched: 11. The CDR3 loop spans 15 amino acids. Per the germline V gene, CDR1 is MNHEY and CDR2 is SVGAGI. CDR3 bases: TGTGCCAGCAGGATAACAGGGGGGAAAGAGGAGACCCAGTACTTC. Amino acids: CASRITGGKEETQYF.

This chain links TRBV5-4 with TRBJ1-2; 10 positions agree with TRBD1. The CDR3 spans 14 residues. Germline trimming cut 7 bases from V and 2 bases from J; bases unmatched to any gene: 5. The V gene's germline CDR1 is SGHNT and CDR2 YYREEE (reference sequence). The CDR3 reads CASESGQGNYGYTF. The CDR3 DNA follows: TGTGCCAGCGAATCGGGACAGGGGAACTATGGCTACACCTTC.

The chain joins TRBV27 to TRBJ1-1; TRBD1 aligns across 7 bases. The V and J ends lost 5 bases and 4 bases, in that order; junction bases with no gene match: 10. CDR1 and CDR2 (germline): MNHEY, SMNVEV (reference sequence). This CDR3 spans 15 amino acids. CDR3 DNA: TGTGCCAGCAGTCGTAGGACAGGTAGGGGCACTGAAGCTTTCTTT. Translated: CASSRRTGRGTEAFF.

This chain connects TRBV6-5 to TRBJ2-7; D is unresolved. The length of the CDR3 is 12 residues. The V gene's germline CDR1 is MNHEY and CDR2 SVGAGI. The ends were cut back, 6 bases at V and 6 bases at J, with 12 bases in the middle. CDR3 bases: TGTGCCAGCAGCCTGAGGTTCGGCGAGCAGTACTTC. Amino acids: CASSLRFGEQYF.

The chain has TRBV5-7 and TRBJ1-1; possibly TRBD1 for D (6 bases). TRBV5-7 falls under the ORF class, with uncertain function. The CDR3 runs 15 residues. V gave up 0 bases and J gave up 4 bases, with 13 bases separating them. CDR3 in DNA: TGTGCCAGCAGCTTGGTAGGGGGGGCGGGCACTGAAGCTTTCTTT. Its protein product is CASSLVGGAGTEAFF.

The DNA of the CDR3 is TGTGCCAGCTCACCTTGGGACAGCTCGAAGAACACTGAAGCTTTCTTT. This codes for CASSPWDSSKNTEAFF. The chain carries TRBV18 and TRBJ1-1; 7 bases fit TRBD1. Germline loops: CDR1 KGHSH, CDR2 LQKENI. This CDR3 contains 16 residues. V lost 3 bases, J lost 1 base, and 8 bases stayed unmatched.

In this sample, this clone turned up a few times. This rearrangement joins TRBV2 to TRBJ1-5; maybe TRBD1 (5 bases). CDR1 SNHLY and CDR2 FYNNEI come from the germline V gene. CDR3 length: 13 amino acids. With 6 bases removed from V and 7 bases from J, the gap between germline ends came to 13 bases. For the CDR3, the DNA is TGTGCCAGCAGAGGTGAGGACATGCAGCCCCAGCATTTT. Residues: CASRGEDMQPQHF.

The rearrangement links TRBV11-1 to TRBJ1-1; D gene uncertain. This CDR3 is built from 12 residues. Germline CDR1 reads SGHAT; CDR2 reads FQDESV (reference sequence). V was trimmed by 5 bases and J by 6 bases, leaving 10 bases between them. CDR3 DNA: TGTGCCAGCAGCCCCGTTGTCCCTGAAGCTTTCTTT. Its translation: CASSPVVPEAFF.

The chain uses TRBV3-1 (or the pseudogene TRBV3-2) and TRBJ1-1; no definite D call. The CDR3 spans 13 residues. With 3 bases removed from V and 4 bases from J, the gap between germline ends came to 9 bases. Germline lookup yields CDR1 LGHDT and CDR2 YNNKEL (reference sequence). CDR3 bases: TGTGCCAGCAGCCAGATGGAGGGCACTGAAGCTTTCTTT. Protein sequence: CASSQMEGTEAFF.

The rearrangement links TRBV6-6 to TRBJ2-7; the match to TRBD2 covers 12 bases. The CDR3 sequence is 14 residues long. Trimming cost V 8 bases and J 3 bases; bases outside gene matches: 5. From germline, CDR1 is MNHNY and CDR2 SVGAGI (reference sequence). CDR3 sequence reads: CASSTSGRLYEQYF. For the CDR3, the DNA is TGTGCCAGCTCGACTAGCGGGAGACTCTACGAGCAGTACTTC.

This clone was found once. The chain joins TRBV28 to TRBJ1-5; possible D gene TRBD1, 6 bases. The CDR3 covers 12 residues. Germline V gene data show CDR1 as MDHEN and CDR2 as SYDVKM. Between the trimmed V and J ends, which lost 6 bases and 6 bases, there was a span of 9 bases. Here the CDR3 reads CASRGAGQPQHF. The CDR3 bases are TGTGCCAGCAGGGGGGCCGGTCAGCCCCAGCATTTT.

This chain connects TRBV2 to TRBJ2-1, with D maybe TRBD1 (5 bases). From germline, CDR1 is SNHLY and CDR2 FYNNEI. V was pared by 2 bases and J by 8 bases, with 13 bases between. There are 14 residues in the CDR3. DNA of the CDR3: TGTGCCAGCAGTGAATATCAGGGATGGGATGAGCAGTTCTTC. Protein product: CASSEYQGWDEQFF.

CDR3 bases: TGTGCCAGTAGTACTAGGAGTTCCTATGGCTACACCTTC. Its translation is CASSTRSSYGYTF. The J gene is TRBJ1-2, the V gene TRBV19, with D unresolved. The CDR3 totals 13 residues. Germline V gives CDR1 LNHDA, CDR2 SQIVND (reference sequence). The V end was cut by 4 bases, the J end by 4 bases, with 10 bases between. The complete variable domain, with remaining parts taken from reference TRBV19 and TRBJ1-2, reads DGGITQSPKYLFRKEGQNVTLSCEQNLNHDAMYWYRQDPGQGLRLIYYSQIVNDFQKGDIAEGYSVSREKKESFPLTVTSAQKNPTAFYLCASSTRSSYGYTFGSGTRLTVV.

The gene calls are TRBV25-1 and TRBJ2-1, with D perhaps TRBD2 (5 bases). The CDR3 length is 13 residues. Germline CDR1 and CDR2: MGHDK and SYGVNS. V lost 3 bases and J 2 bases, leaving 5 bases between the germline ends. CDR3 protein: CASSETTYNEQFF. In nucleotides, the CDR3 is TGTGCCAGCAGTGAGACTACCTACAATGAGCAGTTCTTC. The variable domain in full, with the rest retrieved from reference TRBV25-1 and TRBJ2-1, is EADIYQTPRYLVIGTGKKITLECSQTMGHDKMYWYQQDPGMELHLIHYSYGVNSTEKGDLSSESTVSRIRTEHFPLTLESARPSHTSQYLCASSETTYNEQFFGPGTRLTVL.

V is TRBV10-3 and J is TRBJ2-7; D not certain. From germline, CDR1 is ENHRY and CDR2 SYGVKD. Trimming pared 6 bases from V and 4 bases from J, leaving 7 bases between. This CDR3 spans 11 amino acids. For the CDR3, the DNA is TGTGCCATCAGGGCGGATTACGAGCAGTACTTC. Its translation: CAIRADYEQYF.

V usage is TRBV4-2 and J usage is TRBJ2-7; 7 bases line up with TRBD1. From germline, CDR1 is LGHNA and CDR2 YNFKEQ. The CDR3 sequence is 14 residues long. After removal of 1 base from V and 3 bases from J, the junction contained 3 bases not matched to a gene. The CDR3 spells CASSQGQGDYEQYF. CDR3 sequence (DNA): TGTGCCAGCAGCCAAGGACAGGGAGACTACGAGCAGTACTTC.

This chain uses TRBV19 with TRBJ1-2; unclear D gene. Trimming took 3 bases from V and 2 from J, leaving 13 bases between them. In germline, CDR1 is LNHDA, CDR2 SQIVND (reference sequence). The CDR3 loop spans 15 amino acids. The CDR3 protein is CASSIETRPNYGYTF. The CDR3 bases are TGTGCCAGTAGTATCGAGACTCGGCCAAACTATGGCTACACCTTC.

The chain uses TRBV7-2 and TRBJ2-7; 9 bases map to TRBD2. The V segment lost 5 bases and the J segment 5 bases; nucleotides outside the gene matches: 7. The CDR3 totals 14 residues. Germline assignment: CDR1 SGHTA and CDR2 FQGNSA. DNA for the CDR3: TGTGCCAGCAGCCTCCTGGGACTAGCCCACGAGCAGTACTTC. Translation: CASSLLGLAHEQYF.

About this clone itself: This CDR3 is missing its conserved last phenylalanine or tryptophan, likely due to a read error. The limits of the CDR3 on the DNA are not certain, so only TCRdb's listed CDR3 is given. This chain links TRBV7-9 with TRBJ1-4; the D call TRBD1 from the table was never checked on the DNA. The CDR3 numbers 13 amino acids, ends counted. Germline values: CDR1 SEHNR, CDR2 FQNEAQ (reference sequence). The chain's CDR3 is CASSRTQTGTGLC.

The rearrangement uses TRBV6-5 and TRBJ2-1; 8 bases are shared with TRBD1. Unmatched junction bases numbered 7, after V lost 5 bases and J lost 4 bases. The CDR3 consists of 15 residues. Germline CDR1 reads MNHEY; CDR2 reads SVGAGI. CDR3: CASSLDRELYNEQFF. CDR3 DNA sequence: TGTGCCAGCAGTCTGGACAGGGAATTGTACAATGAGCAGTTCTTC.

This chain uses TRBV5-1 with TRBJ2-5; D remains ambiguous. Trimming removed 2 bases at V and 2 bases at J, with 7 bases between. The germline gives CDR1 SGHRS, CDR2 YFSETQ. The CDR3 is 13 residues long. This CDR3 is CASSLGVQETQYF. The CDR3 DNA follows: TGCGCCAGCAGCTTAGGAGTTCAAGAGACCCAGTACTTC.

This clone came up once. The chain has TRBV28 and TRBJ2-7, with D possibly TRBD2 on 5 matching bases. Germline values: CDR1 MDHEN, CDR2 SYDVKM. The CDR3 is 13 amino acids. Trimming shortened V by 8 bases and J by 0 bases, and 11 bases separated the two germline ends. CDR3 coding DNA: TGTGCCAGCCGTTCGGGGAGCTCCTACGAGCAGTACTTC. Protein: CASRSGSSYEQYF.

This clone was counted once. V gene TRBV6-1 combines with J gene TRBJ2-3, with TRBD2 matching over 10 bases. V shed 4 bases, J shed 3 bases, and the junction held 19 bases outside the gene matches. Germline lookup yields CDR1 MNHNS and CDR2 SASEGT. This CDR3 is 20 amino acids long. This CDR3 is CASSAPYRVSSGRRTDTQYF. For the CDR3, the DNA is TGTGCCAGCAGTGCACCATACAGGGTATCTAGCGGGAGACGTACAGATACGCAGTATTTT.

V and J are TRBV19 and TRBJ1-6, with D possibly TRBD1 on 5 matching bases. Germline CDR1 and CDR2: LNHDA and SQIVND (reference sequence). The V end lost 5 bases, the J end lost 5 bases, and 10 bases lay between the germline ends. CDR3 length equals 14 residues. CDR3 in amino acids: CASSAARDNSPLHF. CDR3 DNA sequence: TGTGCCAGTAGTGCGGCCAGGGATAATTCACCCCTCCACTTT.

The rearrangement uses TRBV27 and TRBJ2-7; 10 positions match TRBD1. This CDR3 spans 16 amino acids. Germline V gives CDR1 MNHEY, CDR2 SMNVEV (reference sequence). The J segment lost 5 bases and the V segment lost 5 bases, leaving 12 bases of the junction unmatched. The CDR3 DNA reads TGTGCCAGCAGTCGAGCGGTGGGGACAGGGGTCCACGAGCAGTACTTC. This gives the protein CASSRAVGTGVHEQYF.